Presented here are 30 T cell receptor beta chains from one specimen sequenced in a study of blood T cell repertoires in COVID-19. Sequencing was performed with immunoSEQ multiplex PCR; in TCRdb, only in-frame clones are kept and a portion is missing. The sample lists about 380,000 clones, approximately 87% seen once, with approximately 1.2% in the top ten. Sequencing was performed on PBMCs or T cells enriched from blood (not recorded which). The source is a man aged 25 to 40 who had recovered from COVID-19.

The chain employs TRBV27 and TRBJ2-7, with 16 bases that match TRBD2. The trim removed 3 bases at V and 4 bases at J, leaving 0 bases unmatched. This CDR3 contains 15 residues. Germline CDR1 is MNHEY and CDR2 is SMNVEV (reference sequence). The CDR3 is CASSLGLAGGYEQYF. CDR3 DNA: TGTGCCAGCAGTTTGGGACTAGCGGGGGGGTACGAGCAGTACTTC.

The CDR3 sequence: CASSSIGQAPAFF. CDR3 sequence (DNA): TGTGCCAGCAGCTCTATCGGCCAGGCGCCGGCTTTCTTT. The chain recombines TRBV7-3 with TRBJ1-1, with D uncertain. V was shortened by 4 bases and J by 11 bases, with 17 bases between the two germline ends. CDR1 is SGHTA and CDR2 is FQGTGA in the germline V gene. This CDR3 comprises 13 residues. The variable domain in full, completed from reference TRBV7-3 and TRBJ1-1, reads GAGVSQTPSNKVTEKGKYVELRCDPISGHTALYWYRQSLGQGPEFLIYFQGTGAADDSGLPNDRFFAVRPEGSVSTLKIQRTERGDSAVYLCASSSIGQAPAFFGQGTRLTVV.

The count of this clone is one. CDR3: CASSQYDLSYGYTF. The CDR3 DNA reads as TGTGCCAGCAGTCAGTACGATTTATCCTATGGCTACACCTTC. The J gene is TRBJ1-2, the V gene TRBV6-5; D uncertain. The CDR3 spans 14 residues. Germline-derived CDR1 and CDR2 are MNHEY and SVGAGI. Trimming shortened V by 5 bases and J by 4 bases, and 14 bases separated the two germline ends.

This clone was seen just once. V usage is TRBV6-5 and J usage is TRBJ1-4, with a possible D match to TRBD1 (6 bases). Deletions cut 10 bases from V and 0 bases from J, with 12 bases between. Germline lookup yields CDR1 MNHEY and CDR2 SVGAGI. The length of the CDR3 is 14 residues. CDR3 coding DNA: TGTGCCACCCGCTCAGGGGCAACTAATGAAAAACTGTTTTTT. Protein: CATRSGATNEKLFF.

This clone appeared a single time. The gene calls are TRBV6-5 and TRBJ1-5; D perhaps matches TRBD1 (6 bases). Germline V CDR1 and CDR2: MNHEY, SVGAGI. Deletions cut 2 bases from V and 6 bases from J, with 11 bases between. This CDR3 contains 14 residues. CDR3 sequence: CASSYTGPLQPQHF. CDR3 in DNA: TGTGCCAGCAGTTACACAGGGCCCCTTCAGCCCCAGCATTTT.

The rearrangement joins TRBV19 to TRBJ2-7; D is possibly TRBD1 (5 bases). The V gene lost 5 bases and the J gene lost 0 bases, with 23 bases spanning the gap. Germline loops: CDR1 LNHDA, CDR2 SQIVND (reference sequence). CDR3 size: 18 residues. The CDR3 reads CASSPRYTLIQASYEQYF. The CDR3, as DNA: TGTGCCAGTAGTCCTCGTTATACCCTAATACAGGCCTCCTACGAGCAGTACTTC.

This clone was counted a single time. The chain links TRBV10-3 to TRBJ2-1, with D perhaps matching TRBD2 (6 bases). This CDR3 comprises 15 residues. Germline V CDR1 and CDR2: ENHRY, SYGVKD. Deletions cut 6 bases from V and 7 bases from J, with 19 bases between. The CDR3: CAISALSGRGNEQFF. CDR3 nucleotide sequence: TGTGCCATCAGCGCCCTGTCCGGACGGGGGAATGAGCAGTTCTTC.

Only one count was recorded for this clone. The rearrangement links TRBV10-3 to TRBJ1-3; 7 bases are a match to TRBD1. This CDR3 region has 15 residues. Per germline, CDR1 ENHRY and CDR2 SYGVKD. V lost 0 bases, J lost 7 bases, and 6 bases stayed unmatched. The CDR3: CAISESTTGRNTIYF. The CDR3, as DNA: TGTGCCATCAGTGAGTCAACGACAGGGCGGAACACCATATATTTT.

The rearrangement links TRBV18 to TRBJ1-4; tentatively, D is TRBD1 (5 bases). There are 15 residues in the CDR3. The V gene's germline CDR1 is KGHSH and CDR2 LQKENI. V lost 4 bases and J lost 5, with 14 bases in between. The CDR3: CASSLSDTENEKLFF. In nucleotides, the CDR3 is TGTGCCAGCTCACTTTCGGACACGGAGAATGAAAAACTGTTTTTT.

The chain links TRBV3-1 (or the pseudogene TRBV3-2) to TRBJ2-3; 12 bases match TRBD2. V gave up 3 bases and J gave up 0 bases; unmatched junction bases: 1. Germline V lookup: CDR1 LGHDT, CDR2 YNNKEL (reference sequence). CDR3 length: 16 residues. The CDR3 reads CASSHLAGGSTDTQYF. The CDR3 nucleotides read TGTGCCAGCAGCCACCTAGCGGGGGGGAGCACAGATACGCAGTATTTT.

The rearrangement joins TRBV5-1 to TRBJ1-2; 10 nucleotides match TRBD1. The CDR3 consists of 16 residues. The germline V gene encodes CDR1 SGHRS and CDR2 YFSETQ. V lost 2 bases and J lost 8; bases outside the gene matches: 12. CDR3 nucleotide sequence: TGCGCCAGCAGCTTCGGTGGGACAGGGGCTCTGGGGGGCTACACCTTC. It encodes CASSFGGTGALGGYTF.

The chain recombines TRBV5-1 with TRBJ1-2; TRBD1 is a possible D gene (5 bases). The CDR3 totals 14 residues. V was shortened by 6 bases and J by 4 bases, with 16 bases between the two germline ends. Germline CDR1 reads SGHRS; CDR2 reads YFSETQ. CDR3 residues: CASTSEKGLYGYTF. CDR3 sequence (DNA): TGCGCCAGCACCTCGGAGAAGGGACTCTATGGCTACACCTTC. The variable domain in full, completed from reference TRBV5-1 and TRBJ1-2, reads KAGVTQTPRYLIKTRGQQVTLSCSPISGHRSVSWYQQTPGQGLQFLFEYFSETQRNKGNFPGRFSGRQFSNSRSEMNVSTLELGDSALYLCASTSEKGLYGYTFGSGTRLTVV.

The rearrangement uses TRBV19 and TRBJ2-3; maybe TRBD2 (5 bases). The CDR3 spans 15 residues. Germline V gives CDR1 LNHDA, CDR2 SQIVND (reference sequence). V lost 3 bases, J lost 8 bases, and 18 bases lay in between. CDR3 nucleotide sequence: TGTGCCAGTAGTATGGCCCCTAATAGCGCAGGTACGCAGTATTTT. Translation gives CASSMAPNSAGTQYF.

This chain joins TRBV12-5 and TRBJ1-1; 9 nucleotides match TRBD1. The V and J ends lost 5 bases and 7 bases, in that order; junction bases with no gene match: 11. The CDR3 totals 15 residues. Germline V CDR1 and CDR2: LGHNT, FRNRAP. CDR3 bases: TGTGCTAGTGGTGAGACACAGGGGGCGCGGGGTGAAGCTTTCTTT. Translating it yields CASGETQGARGEAFF.

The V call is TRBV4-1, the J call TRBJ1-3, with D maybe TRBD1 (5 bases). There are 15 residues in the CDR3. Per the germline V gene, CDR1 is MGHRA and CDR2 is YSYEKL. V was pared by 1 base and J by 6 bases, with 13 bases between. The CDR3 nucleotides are TGCGCCAGCAGCCAAGCCCCAGGGTTGGAAAACACCATATATTTT. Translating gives CASSQAPGLENTIYF.

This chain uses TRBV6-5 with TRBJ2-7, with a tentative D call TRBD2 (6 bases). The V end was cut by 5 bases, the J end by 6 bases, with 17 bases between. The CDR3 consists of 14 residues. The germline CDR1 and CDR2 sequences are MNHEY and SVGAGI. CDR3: CASSPSTGGFEQYF. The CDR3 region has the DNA TGTGCCAGCAGTCCCTCTACCGGGGGATTCGAGCAGTACTTC.

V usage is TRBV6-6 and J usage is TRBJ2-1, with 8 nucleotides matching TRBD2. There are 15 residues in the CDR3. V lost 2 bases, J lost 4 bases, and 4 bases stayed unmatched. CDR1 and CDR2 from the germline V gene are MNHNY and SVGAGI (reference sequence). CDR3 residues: CASSYHRGGYNEQFF. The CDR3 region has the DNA TGTGCCAGCAGTTACCACCGGGGGGGATACAATGAGCAGTTCTTC.

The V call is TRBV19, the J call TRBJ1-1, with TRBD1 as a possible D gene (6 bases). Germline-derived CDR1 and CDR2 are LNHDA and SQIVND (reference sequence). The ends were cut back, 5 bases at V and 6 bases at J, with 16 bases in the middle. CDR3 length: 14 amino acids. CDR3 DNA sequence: TGTGCCAGTAGTTCGTGGGGGCAAGTGGCTGAAGCTTTCTTT. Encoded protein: CASSSWGQVAEAFF.

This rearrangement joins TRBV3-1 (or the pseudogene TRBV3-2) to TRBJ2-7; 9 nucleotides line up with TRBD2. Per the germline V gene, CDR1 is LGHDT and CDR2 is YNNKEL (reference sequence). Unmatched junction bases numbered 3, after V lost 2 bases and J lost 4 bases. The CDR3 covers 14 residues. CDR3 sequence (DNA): TGTGCCAGCAGCCAAAGCGGGGGGCGGTACGAGCAGTACTTC. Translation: CASSQSGGRYEQYF.

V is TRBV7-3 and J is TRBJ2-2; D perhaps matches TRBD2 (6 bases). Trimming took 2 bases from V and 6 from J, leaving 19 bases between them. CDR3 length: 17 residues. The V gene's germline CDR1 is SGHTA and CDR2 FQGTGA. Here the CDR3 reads CASSLSGGPWGAGELFF. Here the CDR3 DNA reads TGTGCCAGCAGCTTATCGGGCGGGCCTTGGGGGGCCGGGGAGCTGTTTTTT.

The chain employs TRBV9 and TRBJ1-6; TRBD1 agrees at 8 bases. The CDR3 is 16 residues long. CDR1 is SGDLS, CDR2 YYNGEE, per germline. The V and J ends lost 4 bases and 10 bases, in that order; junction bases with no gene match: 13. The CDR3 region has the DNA TGTGCCAGCAGCTCTGCAGGGGGCAGGGAAAAGTCACCCCTCCACTTT. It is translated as CASSSAGGREKSPLHF.

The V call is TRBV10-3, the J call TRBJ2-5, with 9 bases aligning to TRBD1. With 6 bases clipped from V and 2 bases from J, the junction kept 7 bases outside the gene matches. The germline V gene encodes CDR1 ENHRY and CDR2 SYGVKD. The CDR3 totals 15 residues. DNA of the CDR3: TGTGCCATCAGGGTGGGACAGGGCACGCAAGAGACCCAGTACTTC. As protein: CAIRVGQGTQETQYF.

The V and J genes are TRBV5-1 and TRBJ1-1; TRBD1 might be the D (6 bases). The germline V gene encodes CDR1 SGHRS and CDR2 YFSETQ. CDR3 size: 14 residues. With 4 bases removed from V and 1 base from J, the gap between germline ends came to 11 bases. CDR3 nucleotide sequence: TGCGCCAGCAGCACGGACAGCCGGAACACTGAAGCTTTCTTT. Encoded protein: CASSTDSRNTEAFF.

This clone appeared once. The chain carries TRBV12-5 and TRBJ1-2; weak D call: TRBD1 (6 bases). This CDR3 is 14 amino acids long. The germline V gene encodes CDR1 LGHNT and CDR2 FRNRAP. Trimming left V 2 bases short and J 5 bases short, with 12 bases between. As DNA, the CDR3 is TGTGCTAGTGGTTTGCCCCAACAGGGATATGGCTACACCTTC. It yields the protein CASGLPQQGYGYTF. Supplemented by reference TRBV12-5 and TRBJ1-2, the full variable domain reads DARVTQTPRHKVTEMGQEVTMRCQPILGHNTVFWYRQTMMQGLELLAYFRNRAPLDDSGMPKDRFSAEMPDATLATLKIQPSEPRDSAVYFCASGLPQQGYGYTFGSGTRLTVV.

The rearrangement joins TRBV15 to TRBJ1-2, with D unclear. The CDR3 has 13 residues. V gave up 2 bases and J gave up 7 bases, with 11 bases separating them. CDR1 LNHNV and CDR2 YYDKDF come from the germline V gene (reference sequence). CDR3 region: CATSRSRVAGYTF. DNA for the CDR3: TGTGCCACCAGCAGATCGAGGGTCGCTGGCTACACCTTC. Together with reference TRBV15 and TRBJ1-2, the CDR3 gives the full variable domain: DAMVIQNPRYQVTQFGKPVTLSCSQTLNHNVMYWYQQKSSQAPKLLFHYYDKDFNNEADTPDNFQSRRPNTSFCFLDIRSPGLGDTAMYLCATSRSRVAGYTFGSGTRLTVV.

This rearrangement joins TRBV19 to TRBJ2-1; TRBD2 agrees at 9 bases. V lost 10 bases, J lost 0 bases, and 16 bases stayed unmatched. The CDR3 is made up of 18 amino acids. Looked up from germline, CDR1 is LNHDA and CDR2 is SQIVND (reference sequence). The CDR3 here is CATDGETSGKSSYNEQFF. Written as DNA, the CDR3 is TGTGCCACCGACGGAGAGACTAGCGGCAAGAGCTCCTACAATGAGCAGTTCTTC.

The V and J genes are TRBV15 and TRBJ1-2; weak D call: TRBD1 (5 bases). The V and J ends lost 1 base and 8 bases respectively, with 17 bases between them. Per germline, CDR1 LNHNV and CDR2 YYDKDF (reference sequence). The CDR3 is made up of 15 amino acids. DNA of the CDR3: TGTGCCACCAGCAGAGCGGATCAGGGCCGTGGCGGCTACACCTTC. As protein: CATSRADQGRGGYTF.

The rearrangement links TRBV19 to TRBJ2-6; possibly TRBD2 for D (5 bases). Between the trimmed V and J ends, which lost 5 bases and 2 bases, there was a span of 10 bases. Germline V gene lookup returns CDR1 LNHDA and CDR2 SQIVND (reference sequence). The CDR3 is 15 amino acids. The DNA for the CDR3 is TGTGCCAGTAGTGGTCCCGGGGCTGGGGCCAACGTCCTGACTTTC. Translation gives CASSGPGAGANVLTF.

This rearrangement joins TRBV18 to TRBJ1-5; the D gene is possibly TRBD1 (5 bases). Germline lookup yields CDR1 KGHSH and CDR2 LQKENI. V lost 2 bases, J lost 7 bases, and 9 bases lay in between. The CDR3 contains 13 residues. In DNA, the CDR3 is TGTGCCAGCTCACCAATGGGGGGGCAGCCCCAGCATTTT. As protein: CASSPMGGQPQHF.

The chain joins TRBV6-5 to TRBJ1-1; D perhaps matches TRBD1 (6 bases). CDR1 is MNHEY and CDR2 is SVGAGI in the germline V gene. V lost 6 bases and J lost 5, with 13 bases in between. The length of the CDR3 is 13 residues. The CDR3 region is CASRAQGSTEAFF. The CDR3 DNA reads TGTGCCAGCAGAGCACAGGGTAGTACTGAAGCTTTCTTT.